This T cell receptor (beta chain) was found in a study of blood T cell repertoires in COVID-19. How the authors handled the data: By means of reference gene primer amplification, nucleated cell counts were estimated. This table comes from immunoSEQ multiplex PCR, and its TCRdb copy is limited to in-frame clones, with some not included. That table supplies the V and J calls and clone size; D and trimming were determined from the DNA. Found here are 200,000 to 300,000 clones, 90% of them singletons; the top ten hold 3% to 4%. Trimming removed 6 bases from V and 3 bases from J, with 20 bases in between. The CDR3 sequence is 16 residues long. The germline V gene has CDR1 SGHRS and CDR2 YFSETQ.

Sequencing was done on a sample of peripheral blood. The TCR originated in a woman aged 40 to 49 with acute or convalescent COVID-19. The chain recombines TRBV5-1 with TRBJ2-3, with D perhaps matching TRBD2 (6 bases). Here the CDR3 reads CASTRFTGDGTDTQYF. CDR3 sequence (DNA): TGCGCCAGCACCCGTTTCACGGGGGATGGGACAGATACGCAGTATTTT.